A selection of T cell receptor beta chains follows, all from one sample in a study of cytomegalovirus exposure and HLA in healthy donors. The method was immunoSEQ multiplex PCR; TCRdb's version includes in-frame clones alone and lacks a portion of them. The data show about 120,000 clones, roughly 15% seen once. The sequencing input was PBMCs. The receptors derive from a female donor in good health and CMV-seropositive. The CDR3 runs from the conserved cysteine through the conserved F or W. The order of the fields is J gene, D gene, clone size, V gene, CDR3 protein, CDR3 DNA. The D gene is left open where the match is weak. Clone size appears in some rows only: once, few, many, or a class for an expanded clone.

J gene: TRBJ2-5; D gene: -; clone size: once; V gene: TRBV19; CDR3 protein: CASSIETGFQETQYF; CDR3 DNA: TGTGCCAGTAGTATAGAGACAGGATTCCAAGAGACCCAGTACTTC
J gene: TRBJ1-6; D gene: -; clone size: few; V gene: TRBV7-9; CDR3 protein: CASSLVTAPSPLHF; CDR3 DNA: TGTGCCAGCAGCTTAGTCACAGCCCCTTCACCCCTCCACTTT
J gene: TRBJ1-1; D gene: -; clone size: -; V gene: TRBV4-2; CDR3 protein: CASSHGNTEAFF; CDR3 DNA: TGTGCCAGCAGCCACGGGAACACTGAAGCTTTCTTT
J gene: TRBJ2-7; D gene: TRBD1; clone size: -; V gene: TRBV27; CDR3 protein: CASSPQAGQGNYEQYF; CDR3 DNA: TGTGCCAGCAGTCCCCAAGCGGGACAGGGAAACTACGAGCAGTACTTC
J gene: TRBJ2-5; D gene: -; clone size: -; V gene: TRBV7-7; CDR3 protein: CASSLDSGSETQYF; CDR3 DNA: TGTGCTAGCAGCTTAGACAGCGGGTCCGAGACCCAGTACTTC
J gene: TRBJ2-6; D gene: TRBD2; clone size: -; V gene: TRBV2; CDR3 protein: CASREGGFPGANVLTF; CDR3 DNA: TGTGCCAGCAGGGAGGGAGGGTTTCCTGGGGCCAACGTCCTGACTTTC
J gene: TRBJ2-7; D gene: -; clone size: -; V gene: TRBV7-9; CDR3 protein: CASSSLKRPYEQYF; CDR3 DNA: TGTGCCAGCAGCTCCCTTAAGAGGCCCTACGAGCAGTACTTC
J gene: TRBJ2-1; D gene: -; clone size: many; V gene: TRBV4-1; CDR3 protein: CASHRTGENEQFF; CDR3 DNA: TGCGCCAGCCACCGAACGGGAGAAAATGAGCAGTTCTTC
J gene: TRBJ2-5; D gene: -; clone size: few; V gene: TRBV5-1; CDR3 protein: CASSPRQVQETQYF; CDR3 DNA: TGCGCCAGCAGCCCACGTCAGGTCCAAGAGACCCAGTACTTC
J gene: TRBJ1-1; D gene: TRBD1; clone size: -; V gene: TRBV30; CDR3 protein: CAWSGQRYTEAFF; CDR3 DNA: TGTGCCTGGTCGGGACAGAGGTACACTGAAGCTTTCTTT
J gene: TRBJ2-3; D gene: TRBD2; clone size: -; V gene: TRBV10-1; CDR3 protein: CASSEGFSGHHTDTQYF; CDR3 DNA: TGCGCCAGCAGTGAGGGGTTTAGCGGGCACCACACAGATACGCAGTATTTT
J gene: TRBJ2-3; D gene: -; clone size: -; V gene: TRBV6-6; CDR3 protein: CASTELGGMGTDTQYF; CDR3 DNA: TGTGCCAGCACCGAACTCGGAGGAATGGGGACAGATACGCAGTATTTT
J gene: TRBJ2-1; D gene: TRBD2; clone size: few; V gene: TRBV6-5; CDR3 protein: CASSSLAESYNEQFF; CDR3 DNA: TGTGCCAGCAGTTCCCTAGCGGAGTCATACAATGAGCAGTTCTTC
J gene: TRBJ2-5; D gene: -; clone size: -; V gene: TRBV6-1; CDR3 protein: CASTPSVRGETQYF; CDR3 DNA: TGTGCCAGCACCCCCTCTGTAAGGGGGGAGACCCAGTACTTC
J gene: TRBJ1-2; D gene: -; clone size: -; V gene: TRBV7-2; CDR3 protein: CASSLDIIQGHHYGYTF; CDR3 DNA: TGTGCCAGCAGCTTAGATATTATTCAGGGGCATCACTATGGCTACACCTTC
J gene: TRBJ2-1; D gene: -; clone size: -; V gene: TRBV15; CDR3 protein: CATSRARAGNGNEQFF; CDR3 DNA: TGTGCCACCAGCAGGGCCCGGGCGGGGAACGGGAATGAGCAGTTCTTC
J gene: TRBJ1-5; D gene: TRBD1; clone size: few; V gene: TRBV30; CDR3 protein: CAWARDSNQPQHF; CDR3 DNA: TGTGCCTGGGCCCGGGACAGTAATCAGCCCCAGCATTTT
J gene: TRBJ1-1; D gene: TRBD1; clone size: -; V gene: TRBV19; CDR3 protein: CASMMGQGAYTEAFF; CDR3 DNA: TGTGCCAGTATGATGGGACAGGGGGCATACACTGAAGCTTTCTTT
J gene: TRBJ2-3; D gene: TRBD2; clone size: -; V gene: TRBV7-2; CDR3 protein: CASSPGLAGVETQYF; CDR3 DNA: TGTGCCAGCAGCCCGGGACTAGCGGGAGTCGAAACGCAGTATTTT
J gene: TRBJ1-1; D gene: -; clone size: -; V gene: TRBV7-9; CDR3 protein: CASSLGGGGGNTEAFF; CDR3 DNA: TGTGCCAGCAGCTTAGGGGGGGGTGGCGGGAACACTGAAGCTTTCTTT
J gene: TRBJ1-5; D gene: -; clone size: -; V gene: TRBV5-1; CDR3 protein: CASSLGGIRGNQPQHF; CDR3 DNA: TGCGCCAGCAGCTTAGGAGGGATTCGTGGCAATCAGCCCCAGCATTTT
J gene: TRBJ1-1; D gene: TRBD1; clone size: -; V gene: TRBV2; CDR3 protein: CASPDRVNTEAFF; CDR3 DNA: TGTGCCAGTCCGGACAGGGTGAACACTGAAGCTTTCTTT
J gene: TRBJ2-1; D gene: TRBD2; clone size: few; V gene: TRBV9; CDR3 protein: CASSVVGRSYNEQFF; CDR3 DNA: TGTGCCAGCAGCGTAGTCGGGAGGTCCTACAATGAGCAGTTCTTC
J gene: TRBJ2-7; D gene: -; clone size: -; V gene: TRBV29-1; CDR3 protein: CSVEGKLGHEQYF; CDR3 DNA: TGCAGCGTTGAGGGTAAATTGGGCCACGAGCAGTACTTC
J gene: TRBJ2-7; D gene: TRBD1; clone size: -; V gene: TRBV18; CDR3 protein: CASSLRKPGQLIYEQYF; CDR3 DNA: TGTGCCAGCTCACTGAGAAAGCCGGGACAGTTAATCTACGAGCAGTACTTC
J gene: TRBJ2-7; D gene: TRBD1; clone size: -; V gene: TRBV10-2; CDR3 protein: CASSVGTGYNYEQYF; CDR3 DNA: TGCGCCAGCAGTGTGGGGACAGGGTACAACTACGAGCAGTACTTC
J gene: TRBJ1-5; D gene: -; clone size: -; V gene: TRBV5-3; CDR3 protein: CARSLDRVVEPQHF; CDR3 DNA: TGTGCCAGAAGCTTGGACAGGGTCGTGGAGCCCCAGCATTTT
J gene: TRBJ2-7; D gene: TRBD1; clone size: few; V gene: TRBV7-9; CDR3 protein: CASSSRTGGPYEQYF; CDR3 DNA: TGTGCCAGCAGCTCGAGGACAGGCGGACCCTACGAGCAGTACTTC
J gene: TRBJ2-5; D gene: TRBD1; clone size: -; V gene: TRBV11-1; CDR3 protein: CASSLSGTGVETQYF; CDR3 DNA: TGTGCCAGCAGCTTATCGGGGACAGGGGTAGAGACCCAGTACTTC
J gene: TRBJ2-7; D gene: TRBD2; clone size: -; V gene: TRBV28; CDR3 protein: CASSTTSGTYEQYF; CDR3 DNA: TGTGCCAGCAGTACTACTAGCGGTACCTACGAGCAGTACTTC
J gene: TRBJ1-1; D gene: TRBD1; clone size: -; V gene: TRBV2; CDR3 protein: CAILGTGNDKNTEAFF; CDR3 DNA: TGTGCCATCTTAGGGACAGGGAACGATAAGAACACTGAAGCTTTCTTT
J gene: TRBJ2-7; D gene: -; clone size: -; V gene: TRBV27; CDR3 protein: CASSLVPRSEQYF; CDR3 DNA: TGTGCCAGCAGTTTAGTACCACGGAGCGAGCAGTACTTC
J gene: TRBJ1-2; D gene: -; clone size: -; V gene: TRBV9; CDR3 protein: CASSVAPGYGYTF; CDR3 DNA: TGTGCCAGCAGCGTCGCCCCGGGCTATGGCTACACCTTC
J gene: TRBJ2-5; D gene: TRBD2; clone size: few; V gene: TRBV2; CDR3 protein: CASTEIAGMEGETQYF; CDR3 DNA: TGTGCCAGCACTGAGATAGCGGGGATGGAGGGAGAGACCCAGTACTTC
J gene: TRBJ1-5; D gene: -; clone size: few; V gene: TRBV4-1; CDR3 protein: CASSQDQPGLWPQHF; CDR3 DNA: TGCGCCAGCAGCCAAGATCAGCCAGGTCTCTGGCCCCAGCATTTT
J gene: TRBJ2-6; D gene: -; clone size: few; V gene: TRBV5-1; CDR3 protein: CASYTGTLASGANVLTF; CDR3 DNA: TGCGCCAGCTATACCGGGACACTCGCCTCTGGGGCCAACGTCCTGACTTTC
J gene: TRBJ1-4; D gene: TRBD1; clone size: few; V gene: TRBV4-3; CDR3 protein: CASSHRSLVQGAVGEKLFF; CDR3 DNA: TGCGCCAGCAGCCATCGAAGCCTCGTCCAGGGGGCAGTCGGGGAAAAACTGTTTTTT
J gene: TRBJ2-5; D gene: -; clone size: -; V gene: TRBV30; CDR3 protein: CAWRWQGFWTQYF; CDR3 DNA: TGTGCCTGGAGGTGGCAGGGGTTTTGGACCCAGTACTTC
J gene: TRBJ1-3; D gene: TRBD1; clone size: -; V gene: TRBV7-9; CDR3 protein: CASSSGQGVDTIYF; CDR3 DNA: TGTGCCAGCAGCTCCGGACAGGGGGTGGACACCATATATTTT
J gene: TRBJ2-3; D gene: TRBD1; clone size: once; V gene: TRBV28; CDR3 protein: CASSIRTGSFTDTQYF; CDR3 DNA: TGTGCCAGCAGTATCAGGACAGGGTCATTCACAGATACGCAGTATTTT
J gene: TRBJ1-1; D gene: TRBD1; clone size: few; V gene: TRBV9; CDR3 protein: CASTSQGAGTEAFF; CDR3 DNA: TGTGCCAGCACCTCTCAGGGGGCGGGCACTGAAGCTTTCTTT
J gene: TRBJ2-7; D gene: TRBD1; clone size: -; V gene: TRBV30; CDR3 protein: CAWSGRTGVIYEQYF; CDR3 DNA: TGTGCCTGGAGTGGGAGGACAGGGGTGATCTACGAGCAGTACTTC
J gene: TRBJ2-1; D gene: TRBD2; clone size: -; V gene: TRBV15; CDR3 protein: CATSRGLAEYNEQFF; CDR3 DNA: TGTGCCACCAGCAGAGGTCTAGCGGAATACAATGAGCAGTTCTTC
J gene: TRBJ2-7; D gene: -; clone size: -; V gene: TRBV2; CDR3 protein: CASSEQSYEQYF; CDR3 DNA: TGTGCCAGCAGTGAACAGTCCTACGAGCAGTACTTC
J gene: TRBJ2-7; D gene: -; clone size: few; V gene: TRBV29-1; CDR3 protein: CSGAGDNYEQYF; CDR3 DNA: TGCAGCGGTGCCGGGGACAACTACGAGCAGTACTTC